The 18 T cell receptor beta chains below all came from one sample that was sequenced in a study of shared clonotypes between healthy human individuals. CD45RO negativity and positive selection for CCR7 defined naive CD8 cells, a population that excluded terminally differentiated effector memory CD45RA+ cells. Produced via immunoSEQ multiplex PCR; TCRdb's table is partial and in-frame only. The sample has approximately 2,200,000 clones, about 93% seen once. Sequencing input: naive CD8+ T cells from PBMCs. The receptors derive from a man aged 18 to 30 in good health. Some clones in this sample may be carry-over from other donors' samples.

The chain is built from TRBV5-1 and TRBJ1-2; D is perhaps TRBD1 (6 bases). V lost 5 bases to trimming and J lost 5 bases, with 13 bases between them. This CDR3 has 13 amino acids. Per germline, CDR1 SGHRS and CDR2 YFSETQ. The CDR3 sequence is CASSSKGEYGYTF. CDR3 coding DNA: TGCGCCAGCAGTTCGAAGGGGGAATATGGCTACACCTTC.

The rearrangement uses TRBV7-9 and TRBJ1-2; 7 positions agree with TRBD1. CDR3 length: 13 residues. Germline-derived CDR1 and CDR2 are SEHNR and FQNEAQ (reference sequence). V lost 7 bases to trimming and J lost 2 bases; unmatched junction nucleotides: 4. The CDR3: CASTIQGNYGYTF. The CDR3, as DNA: TGTGCCAGCACTATACAGGGGAACTATGGCTACACCTTC.

With regard to this clone: This CDR3 is also generated by other DNA sequences in the sample. The gene calls are TRBV7-9 and TRBJ2-1; D not certain. The CDR3 covers 12 residues. Germline lookup yields CDR1 SEHNR and CDR2 FQNEAQ (reference sequence). The V end lost 4 bases, the J end lost 8 bases, and 9 bases lay between the germline ends. The CDR3 spells CASSSRVDEQFF. The CDR3 DNA follows: TGTGCCAGCAGCTCCCGGGTCGATGAGCAGTTCTTC.

The chain recombines TRBV6-1 with TRBJ1-5, with 7 bases identical to TRBD1. V trimming: 0 bases; J trimming: 0 bases; junction bases outside the gene matches: 8. The CDR3 has 18 amino acids. Germline CDR1 and CDR2: MNHNS and SASEGT. The CDR3: CASSEAGGGGFSNQPQHF. The CDR3 DNA reads TGTGCCAGCAGTGAAGCAGGCGGAGGGGGCTTTAGCAATCAGCCCCAGCATTTT.

This rearrangement joins TRBV6-5 to TRBJ2-5, with 10 bases lining up with TRBD2. The J call may be wrong; the DNA end is better matched by TRBJ2-7. The CDR3 runs to 14 residues. Germline lookup yields CDR1 MNHEY and CDR2 SVGAGI. The DNA of the CDR3 is TGTGCCAGCAGGGAAGGACTAGCGGCCTACGAGCAGTACTTC. It translates to CASREGLAAYEQYF.

The CDR3 nucleotides are TGCAGCGTAATCACAGAAGGACAGGGCTACGAGCAGTACTTC. Amino acids: CSVITEGQGYEQYF. The chain joins TRBV29-1 to TRBJ2-7; TRBD1 aligns across 8 bases. With 6 bases clipped from V and 3 bases from J, the junction kept 10 bases outside the gene matches. This CDR3 is 14 amino acids long. Germline V gene data show CDR1 as SQVTM and CDR2 as ANQGSEA.

This clone was recorded only once. This chain joins TRBV11-3 and TRBJ2-2; D is perhaps TRBD2 (5 bases). This CDR3 comprises 16 residues. Germline CDR1 reads SGHNT; CDR2 reads YENEEA. V was cut by 0 bases and J by 1 base, with 9 bases left in between. This CDR3 reads CASSLDLRENTGELFF. The CDR3 DNA reads TGTGCCAGCAGCTTAGATTTACGGGAGAACACCGGGGAGCTGTTTTTT.

The rearrangement joins TRBV10-3 to TRBJ1-2; 7 bases are a match to TRBD1. This CDR3 comprises 18 residues. V dropped 5 bases and J dropped 0; count of bases not matched to a gene: 15. Germline V lookup: CDR1 ENHRY, CDR2 SYGVKD. DNA for the CDR3: TGTGCCATCAGTAGTATCGCGTCCGGGACAGTTTCTAACTATGGCTACACCTTC. Encoded protein: CAISSIASGTVSNYGYTF.

CDR3: CASSNWDSVNVETQYF. CDR3 nucleotides: TGTGCCAGTAGTAACTGGGACAGCGTGAACGTTGAGACCCAGTACTTC. This sequence joins TRBV19 and TRBJ2-5; TRBD1 matches 7 bases. CDR1 and CDR2 from the germline V gene are LNHDA and SQIVND (reference sequence). V was clipped by 4 bases and J by 5 bases; unmatched bases: 13. The CDR3 has 16 residues. Full variable domain (remainder filled in from reference TRBV19 and TRBJ2-5): DGGITQSPKYLFRKEGQNVTLSCEQNLNHDAMYWYRQDPGQGLRLIYYSQIVNDFQKGDIAEGYSVSREKKESFPLTVTSAQKNPTAFYLCASSNWDSVNVETQYFGPGTRLLVL.

The rearrangement links TRBV30 to TRBJ2-7; D remains ambiguous. The CDR3 runs to 14 residues. Germline loops: CDR1 GTSNPN, CDR2 SVGIG (reference sequence). The V end was cut by 3 bases, the J end by 0 bases, with 12 bases between. The CDR3 coding sequence is TGTGCCTGGAGGGGGTGGGGAAGCTCCTACGAGCAGTACTTC. Protein: CAWRGWGSSYEQYF.

The rearrangement joins TRBV5-8 to TRBJ2-7; D is perhaps TRBD1 (6 bases). The CDR3 has 14 residues. Trimming took 4 bases from V and 0 from J, leaving 11 bases between them. Germline assignment: CDR1 SGHTS and CDR2 YDEGEE. CDR3 coding DNA: TGTGCCAGCAGCATAGGACAGTTCTCCTACGAGCAGTACTTC. Amino acids: CASSIGQFSYEQYF.

The genes are TRBV10-3 and TRBJ1-2; 8 bases fit TRBD1. The CDR3 length is 15 residues. Germline CDR1 is ENHRY and CDR2 is SYGVKD. J lost 6 bases, V lost 0 bases, and 6 bases had no gene match. The CDR3 nucleotides read TGTGCCATCAGTGAGTCGAGCGTGGACAGGGATGGCTACACCTTC. Amino acids: CAISESSVDRDGYTF.

Remarks on this clone: Within the sample, other DNA sequences also encode this same CDR3. The V and J genes are TRBV27 and TRBJ2-7; 8 bases match TRBD2. CDR3 length: 14 amino acids. Trimming cost V 6 bases and J 2 bases; bases outside gene matches: 6. The germline gives CDR1 MNHEY, CDR2 SMNVEV (reference sequence). The CDR3 spells CASSISGSPYEQYF. In DNA, the CDR3 is TGTGCCAGCAGCATAAGCGGGAGCCCCTACGAGCAGTACTTC.

This sequence joins TRBV2 and TRBJ1-2; D is uncertain. Trimming removed 7 bases from V and 1 base from J, with 10 bases in between. Germline-derived CDR1 and CDR2 are SNHLY and FYNNEI. The CDR3 totals 13 residues. The DNA of the CDR3 is TGTGCCAGCAACACCCAGGTTAACTATGGCTACACCTTC. Encoded protein: CASNTQVNYGYTF.

V gene TRBV7-6 combines with J gene TRBJ2-1; D is perhaps TRBD2 (7 bases). Germline V gene sequence: CDR1 SGHVS, CDR2 FNYEAQ. The V and J ends lost 2 bases and 4 bases respectively, with 21 bases between them. The CDR3 has 18 amino acids. CDR3 residues: CASSLIAGAGSKYNEQFF. CDR3 DNA sequence: TGTGCCAGCAGCTTAATTGCGGGGGCGGGTTCGAAATACAATGAGCAGTTCTTC. Variable domain in full (rest from reference TRBV7-6 and TRBJ2-1): GAGVSQSPRYKVTKRGQDVALRCDPISGHVSLYWYRQALGQGPEFLTYFNYEAQQDKSGLPNDRFSAERPEGSISTLTIQRTEQRDSAMYRCASSLIAGAGSKYNEQFFGPGTRLTVL.

The gene calls are TRBV10-3 and TRBJ2-1; TRBD2 agrees at 12 bases. The V gene's germline CDR1 is ENHRY and CDR2 SYGVKD. V gave up 3 bases and J gave up 8 bases; unmatched junction bases: 5. The CDR3 contains 15 residues. In nucleotides, the CDR3 is TGTGCCATCAGTGACGAGACTAGCGGGAGTCATGAGCAGTTCTTC. This translates into CAISDETSGSHEQFF.

CDR3 nucleotide sequence: TGTGCCAGCAGCTTAGGCCGGACAGGGAAGACCGGGGAGCTGTTTTTT. It specifies CASSLGRTGKTGELFF. This chain uses TRBV11-3 with TRBJ2-2, with 8 bases aligning to TRBD1. Germline V gives CDR1 SGHNT, CDR2 YENEEA. V lost 1 base, J lost 5 bases, and 6 bases stayed unmatched. The CDR3 has 16 amino acids. Full variable domain (rest looked up from reference TRBV11-3 and TRBJ2-2): EAGVVQSPRYKIIEKKQPVAFWCNPISGHNTLYWYLQNLGQGPELLIRYENEEAVDDSQLPKDRFSAERLKGVDSTLKIQPAELGDSAVYLCASSLGRTGKTGELFFGEGSRLTVL.

DNA of the CDR3: TGTGCCAGCAGGGGACAGGGGGCGCGAGGCTACACCTTC. The encoded protein is CASRGQGARGYTF. V gene TRBV5-6 combines with J gene TRBJ1-2, with 12 positions matching TRBD1. CDR1 and CDR2 from the germline V gene are SGHDT and YYEEEE. The CDR3 runs 13 residues. V dropped 5 bases and J dropped 8; count of bases not matched to a gene: 4.